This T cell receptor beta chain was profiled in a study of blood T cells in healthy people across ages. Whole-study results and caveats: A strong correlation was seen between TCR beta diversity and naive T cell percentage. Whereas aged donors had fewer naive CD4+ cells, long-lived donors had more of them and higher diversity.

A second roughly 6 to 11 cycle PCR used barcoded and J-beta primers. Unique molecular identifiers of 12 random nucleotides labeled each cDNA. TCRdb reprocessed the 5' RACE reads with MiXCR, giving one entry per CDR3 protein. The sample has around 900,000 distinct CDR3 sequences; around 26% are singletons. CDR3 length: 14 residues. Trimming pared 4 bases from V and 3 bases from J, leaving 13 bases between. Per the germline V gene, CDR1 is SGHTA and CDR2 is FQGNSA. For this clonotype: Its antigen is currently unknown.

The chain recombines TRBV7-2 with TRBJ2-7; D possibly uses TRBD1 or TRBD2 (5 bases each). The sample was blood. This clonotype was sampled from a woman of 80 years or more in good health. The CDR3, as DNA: TGTGCCAGCAGCTCCGGGGCTAGTCTCTACGAGCAGTACTTC. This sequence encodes CASSSGASLYEQYF.